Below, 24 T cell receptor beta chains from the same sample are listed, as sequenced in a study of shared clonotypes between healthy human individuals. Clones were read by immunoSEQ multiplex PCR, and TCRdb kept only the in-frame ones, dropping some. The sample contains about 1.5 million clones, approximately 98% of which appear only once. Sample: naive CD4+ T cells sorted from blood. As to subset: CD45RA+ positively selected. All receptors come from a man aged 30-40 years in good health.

The CDR3 sequence is CASSSLGQGNYGYTF. CDR3 DNA: TGCGCCAGCAGCTCCCTGGGACAGGGCAACTATGGCTACACCTTC. This sequence joins TRBV5-1 and TRBJ1-2; 9 bases map to TRBD1. Germline loops: CDR1 SGHRS, CDR2 YFSETQ. The CDR3 length is 15 residues. With 3 bases clipped from V and 2 bases from J, the junction kept 5 bases outside the gene matches.

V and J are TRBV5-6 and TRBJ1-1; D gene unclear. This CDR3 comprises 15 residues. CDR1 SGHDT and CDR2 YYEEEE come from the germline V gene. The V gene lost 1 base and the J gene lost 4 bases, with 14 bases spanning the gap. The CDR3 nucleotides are TGTGCCAGCAGCTTGCGGTCATCGTTGGTCACTGAAGCTTTCTTT. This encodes CASSLRSSLVTEAFF.

The CDR3 loop reads CASMLHSQPQHF. The DNA of the CDR3 is TGTGCCAGCATGTTACACAGTCAGCCCCAGCATTTT. The chain carries TRBV6-1 and TRBJ1-5; no firm D call. There are 12 residues in the CDR3. The V end lost 7 bases, the J end lost 6 bases, and 10 bases lay between the germline ends. Germline V gene lookup returns CDR1 MNHNS and CDR2 SASEGT.

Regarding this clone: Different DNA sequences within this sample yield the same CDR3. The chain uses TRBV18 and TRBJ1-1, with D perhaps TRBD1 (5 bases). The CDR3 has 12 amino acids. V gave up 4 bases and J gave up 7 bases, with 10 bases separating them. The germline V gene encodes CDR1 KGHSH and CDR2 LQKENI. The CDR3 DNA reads TGTGCCAGCTCACGAGGGGCGAGTGAAGCTTTCTTT. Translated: CASSRGASEAFF.

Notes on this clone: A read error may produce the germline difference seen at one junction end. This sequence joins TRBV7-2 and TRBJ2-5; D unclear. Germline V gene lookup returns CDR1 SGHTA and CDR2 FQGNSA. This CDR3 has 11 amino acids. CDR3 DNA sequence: TGTGCCAGCAGCTTACAAGGGACCCAGTACTTC. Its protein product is CASSLQGTQYF. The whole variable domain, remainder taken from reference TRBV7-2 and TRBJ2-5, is GAGVSQSPSNKVTEKGKDVELRCDPISGHTALYWYRQSLGQGLEFLIYFQGNSAPDKSGLPSDRFSAERTGGSVSTLTIQRTQQEDSAVYLCASSLQGTQYFGPGTRLLVL.

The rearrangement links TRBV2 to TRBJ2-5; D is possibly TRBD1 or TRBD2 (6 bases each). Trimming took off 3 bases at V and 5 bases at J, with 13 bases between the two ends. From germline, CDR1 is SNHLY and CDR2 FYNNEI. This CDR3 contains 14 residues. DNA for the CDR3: TGTGCCAGCAGTGACTCGGGGGCCGGGGAGACCCAGTACTTC. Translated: CASSDSGAGETQYF.

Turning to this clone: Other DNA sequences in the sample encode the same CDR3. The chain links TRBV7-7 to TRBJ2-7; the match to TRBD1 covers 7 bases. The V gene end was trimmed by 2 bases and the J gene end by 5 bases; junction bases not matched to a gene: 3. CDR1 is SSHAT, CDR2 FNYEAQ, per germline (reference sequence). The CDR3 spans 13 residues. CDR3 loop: CASSLTGVHEQYF. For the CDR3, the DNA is TGTGCCAGCAGCTTAACAGGGGTGCACGAGCAGTACTTC. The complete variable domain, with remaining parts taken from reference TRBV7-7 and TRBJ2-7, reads GAGVSQSPRYKVTKRGQDVTLRCDPISSHATLYWYQQALGQGPEFLTYFNYEAQPDKSGLPSDRFSAERPEGSISTLTIQRTEQRDSAMYRCASSLTGVHEQYFGPGTRLTVT.

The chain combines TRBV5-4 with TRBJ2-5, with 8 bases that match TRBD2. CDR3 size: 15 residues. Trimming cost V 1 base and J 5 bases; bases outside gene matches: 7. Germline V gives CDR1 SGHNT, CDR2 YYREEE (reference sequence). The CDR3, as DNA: TGTGCCAGCAGCTTGAACCCAGCGGGAGTGGAGACCCAGTACTTC. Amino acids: CASSLNPAGVETQYF.

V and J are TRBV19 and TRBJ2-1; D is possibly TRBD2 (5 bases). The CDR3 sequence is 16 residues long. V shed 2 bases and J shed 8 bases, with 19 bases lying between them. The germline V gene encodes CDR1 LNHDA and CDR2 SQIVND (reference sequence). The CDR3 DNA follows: TGTGCCAGTAGTATAACCACCGGAGGCGGAATGGATGAGCAGTTCTTC. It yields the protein CASSITTGGGMDEQFF. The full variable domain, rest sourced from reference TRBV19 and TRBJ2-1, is DGGITQSPKYLFRKEGQNVTLSCEQNLNHDAMYWYRQDPGQGLRLIYYSQIVNDFQKGDIAEGYSVSREKKESFPLTVTSAQKNPTAFYLCASSITTGGGMDEQFFGPGTRLTVL.

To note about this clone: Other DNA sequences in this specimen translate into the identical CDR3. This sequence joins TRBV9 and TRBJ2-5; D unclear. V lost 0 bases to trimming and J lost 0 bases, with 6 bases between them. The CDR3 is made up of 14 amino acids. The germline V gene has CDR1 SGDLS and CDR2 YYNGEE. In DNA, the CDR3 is TGTGCCAGCAGCGTAGGCGGCTACCAAGAGACCCAGTACTTC. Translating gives CASSVGGYQETQYF.

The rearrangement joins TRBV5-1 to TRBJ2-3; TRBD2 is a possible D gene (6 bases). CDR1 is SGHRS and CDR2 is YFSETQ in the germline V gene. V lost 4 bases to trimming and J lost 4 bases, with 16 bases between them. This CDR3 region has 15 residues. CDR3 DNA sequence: TGCGCCAGCAGCGGCGGGATAGCGGCCCCAGATACGCAGTATTTT. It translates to CASSGGIAAPDTQYF.

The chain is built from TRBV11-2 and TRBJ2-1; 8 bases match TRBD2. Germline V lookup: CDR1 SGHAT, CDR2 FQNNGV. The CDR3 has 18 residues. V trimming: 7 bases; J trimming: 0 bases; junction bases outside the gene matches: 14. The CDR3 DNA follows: TGTGCCAGCAATAGCGGGAAATTAGGTGGAAGCTCCTACAATGAGCAGTTCTTC. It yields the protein CASNSGKLGGSSYNEQFF.

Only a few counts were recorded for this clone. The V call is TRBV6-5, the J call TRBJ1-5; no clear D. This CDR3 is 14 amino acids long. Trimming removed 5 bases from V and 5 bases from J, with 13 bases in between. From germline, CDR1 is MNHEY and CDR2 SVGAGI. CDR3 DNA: TGTGCCAGCAGTCCCCTCTTCCGGGATCAGCCCCAGCATTTT. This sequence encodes CASSPLFRDQPQHF.

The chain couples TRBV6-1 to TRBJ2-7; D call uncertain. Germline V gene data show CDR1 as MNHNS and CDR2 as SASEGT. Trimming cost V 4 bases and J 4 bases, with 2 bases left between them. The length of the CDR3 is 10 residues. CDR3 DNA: TGTGCCAGCAGTGTTTACGAGCAGTACTTC. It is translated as CASSVYEQYF.

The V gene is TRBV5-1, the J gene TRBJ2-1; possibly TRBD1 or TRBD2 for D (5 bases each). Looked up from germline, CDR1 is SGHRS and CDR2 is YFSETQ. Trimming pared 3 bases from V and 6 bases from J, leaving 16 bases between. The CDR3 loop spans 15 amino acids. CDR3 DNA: TGCGCCAGCAGCTCCCCGGGACGCACCTCCAATGAGCAGTTCTTC. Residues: CASSSPGRTSNEQFF.

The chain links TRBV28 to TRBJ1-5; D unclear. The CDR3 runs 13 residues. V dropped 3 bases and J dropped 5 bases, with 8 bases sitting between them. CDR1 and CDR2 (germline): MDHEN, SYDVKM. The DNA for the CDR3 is TGTGCCAGCAGTTTGCCGCCGGATCAGCCCCAGCATTTT. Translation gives CASSLPPDQPQHF.

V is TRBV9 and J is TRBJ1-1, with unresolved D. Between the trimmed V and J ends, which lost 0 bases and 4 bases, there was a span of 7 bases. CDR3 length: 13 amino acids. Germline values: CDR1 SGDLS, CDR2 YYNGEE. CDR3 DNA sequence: TGTGCCAGCAGCGTAGATGAAGGCACTGAAGCTTTCTTT. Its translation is CASSVDEGTEAFF.

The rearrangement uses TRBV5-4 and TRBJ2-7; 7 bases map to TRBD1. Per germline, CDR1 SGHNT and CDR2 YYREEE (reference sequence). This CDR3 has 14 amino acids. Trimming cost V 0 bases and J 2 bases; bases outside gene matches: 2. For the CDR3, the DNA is TGTGCCAGCAGCTTGGACAGGGGCGCCTACGAGCAGTACTTC. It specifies CASSLDRGAYEQYF.

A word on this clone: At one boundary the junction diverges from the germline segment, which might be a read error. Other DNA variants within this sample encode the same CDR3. In nucleotides, the CDR3 is TGTGCCAGCTCCCCACTAGCGGGGAGCACAGATACGCAGTATTTT. This gives the protein CASSPLAGSTDTQYF. This rearrangement joins TRBV18 to TRBJ2-3, with TRBD2 matching over 10 bases. Germline V lookup: CDR1 KGHSH, CDR2 LQKENI. The CDR3 covers 15 residues.

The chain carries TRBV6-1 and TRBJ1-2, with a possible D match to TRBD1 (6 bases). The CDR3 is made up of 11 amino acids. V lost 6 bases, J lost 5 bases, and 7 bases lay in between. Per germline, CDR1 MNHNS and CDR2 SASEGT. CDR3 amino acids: CASRGQYGYTF. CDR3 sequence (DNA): TGTGCCAGCAGAGGACAGTATGGCTACACCTTC.

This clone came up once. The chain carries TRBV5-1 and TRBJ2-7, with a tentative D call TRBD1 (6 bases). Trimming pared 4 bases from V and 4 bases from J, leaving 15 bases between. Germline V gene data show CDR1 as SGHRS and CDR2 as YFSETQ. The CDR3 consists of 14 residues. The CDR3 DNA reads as TGCGCCAGCAGCCTTACGACAGGACCTTACGAGCAGTACTTC. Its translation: CASSLTTGPYEQYF.

The DNA of the CDR3 is TGTGCCAGCAGTCCAGGGGACAGCCAACCTCCCGCGTACTTC. Its protein is CASSPGDSQPPAYF. The chain is built from TRBV28 and TRBJ2-7; 7 bases fit TRBD1. The length of the CDR3 is 14 residues. J was trimmed by 12 bases and V by 5 bases; bases with no gene match: 16. Germline V gives CDR1 MDHEN, CDR2 SYDVKM.

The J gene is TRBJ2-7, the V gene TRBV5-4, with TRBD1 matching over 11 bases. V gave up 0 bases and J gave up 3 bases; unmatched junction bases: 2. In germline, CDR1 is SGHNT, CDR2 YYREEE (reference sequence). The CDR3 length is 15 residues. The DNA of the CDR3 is TGTGCCAGCAGCTTGGGTGGGACAGGGGGCTACGAGCAGTACTTC. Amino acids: CASSLGGTGGYEQYF.

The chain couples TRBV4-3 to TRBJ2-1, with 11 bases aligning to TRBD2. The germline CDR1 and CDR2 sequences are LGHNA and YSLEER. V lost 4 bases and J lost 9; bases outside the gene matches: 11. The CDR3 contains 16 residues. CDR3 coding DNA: TGCGCCAGCAGCCGAGACCTAGCGGGAGGAGAGTTTGAGCAGTTCTTC. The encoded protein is CASSRDLAGGEFEQFF.